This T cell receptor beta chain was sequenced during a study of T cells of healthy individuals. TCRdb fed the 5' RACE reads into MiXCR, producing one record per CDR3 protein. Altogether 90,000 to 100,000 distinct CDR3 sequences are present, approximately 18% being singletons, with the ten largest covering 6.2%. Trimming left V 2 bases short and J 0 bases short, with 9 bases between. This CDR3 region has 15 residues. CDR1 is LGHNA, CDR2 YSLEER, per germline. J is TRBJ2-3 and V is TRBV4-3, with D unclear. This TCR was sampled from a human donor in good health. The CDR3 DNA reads TGCGCCAGCAGCCAAAGGGCAGCTAGCACAGATACGCAGTATTTT. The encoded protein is CASSQRAASTDTQYF.